These 10 T cell receptor beta chains were all obtained from the same sample, sequenced in a study of type 1 regulatory T cells. TCRdb re-called the reads through MiXCR, storing one row per CDR3 protein. The sample records some 89,000 distinct CDR3 sequences, around 30% being singletons. The sequenced sample consisted of CD4+ T cells, either the whole sample or a sorted fraction (not recorded which). Source of these receptors: a human donor in good health.

The V call is TRBV6-1, the J call TRBJ2-3, with 11 bases identical to TRBD2. With 4 bases clipped from V and 0 bases from J, the junction kept 9 bases outside the gene matches. Germline V gene sequence: CDR1 MNHNS, CDR2 SASEGT. This CDR3 spans 18 amino acids. CDR3 DNA sequence: TGTGCCAGCAGTGGCCGACTAGCGGGAAGTGCTAGCACAGATACGCAGTATTTT. Its translation is CASSGRLAGSASTDTQYF.

This chain connects TRBV7-9 to TRBJ2-3, with D unresolved. Germline CDR1 reads SEHNR; CDR2 reads FQNEAQ (reference sequence). The CDR3 sequence is 14 residues long. The ends were cut back, 5 bases at V and 3 bases at J, with 12 bases in the middle. The CDR3 protein is CASSPSELTDTQYF. Written as DNA, the CDR3 is TGTGCCAGCAGCCCATCCGAATTAACAGATACGCAGTATTTT.

CDR3 bases: TGTGCCAGCAGCTACCAAGGGGTAGCCAAAAACATTCAGTACTTC. This codes for CASSYQGVAKNIQYF. This chain joins TRBV5-6 and TRBJ2-4; D is possibly TRBD1 (5 bases). Germline V gives CDR1 SGHDT, CDR2 YYEEEE. The CDR3 is 15 amino acids. Trimming removed 3 bases at V and 0 bases at J, with 10 bases between.

The gene calls are TRBV20-1 and TRBJ1-1, with TRBD1 identical over 8 bases. Germline CDR1 reads DFQATT; CDR2 reads SNEGSKA (reference sequence). Trimming took 3 bases from V and 0 from J; bases not matched to a gene: 3. The CDR3 totals 14 residues. The CDR3 DNA reads as TGCAGTGCTAGCAGGACAGGGTTGAACACTGAAGCTTTCTTT. Translation: CSASRTGLNTEAFF.

The chain joins TRBV5-1 to TRBJ2-7, with 8 bases lining up with TRBD2. The J segment lost 5 bases and the V segment lost 0 bases, leaving 13 bases of the junction unmatched. The CDR3 is 17 residues long. CDR1 and CDR2 from the germline V gene are SGHRS and YFSETQ. CDR3 bases: TGCGCCAGCAGCTTGGCCGGAGCGGGAGCCTATGGGAACGAGCAGTACTTC. It translates to CASSLAGAGAYGNEQYF.

V and J are TRBV20-1 and TRBJ2-2, with 11 positions matching TRBD2. This CDR3 is 17 amino acids long. Germline V gene lookup returns CDR1 DFQATT and CDR2 SNEGSKA (reference sequence). The V segment lost 3 bases and the J segment 0 bases; nucleotides outside the gene matches: 6. Here the CDR3 DNA reads TGCAGTGCTAGGGAGCTAGCGGGAGGAGCGAACACCGGGGAGCTGTTTTTT. Its translation is CSARELAGGANTGELFF.

V is TRBV5-1 and J is TRBJ2-7; D is undetermined. Trimming took off 2 bases at V and 7 bases at J, with 19 bases between the two ends. This CDR3 spans 15 amino acids. The germline V gene encodes CDR1 SGHRS and CDR2 YFSETQ. The CDR3: CASSLGRPGVSEQYF. Written as DNA, the CDR3 is TGCGCCAGCAGCTTAGGACGACCCGGAGTATCTGAGCAGTACTTC.

The chain is built from TRBV7-2 and TRBJ1-3, with D hard to call. V was shortened by 1 base and J by 3 bases, with 10 bases between the two germline ends. The CDR3 extends over 15 amino acids. CDR1 and CDR2 from the germline V gene are SGHTA and FQGNSA. The CDR3 DNA sequence: TGTGCCAGCAGCTTAGTGGGCGGGTTTGGAAACACCATATATTTT. It is translated as CASSLVGGFGNTIYF.

This chain joins TRBV4-1 and TRBJ1-2, with a tentative D call TRBD1 (5 bases). The CDR3 runs to 16 residues. The germline V gene has CDR1 MGHRA and CDR2 YSYEKL. V lost 0 bases and J 7 bases, leaving 18 bases between the germline ends. CDR3 bases: TGCGCCAGCAGCCAAGAAGTTACCGGGGGTTACAGTGGCTACACCTTC. As protein: CASSQEVTGGYSGYTF.

The chain carries TRBV29-1 and TRBJ1-5; 9 bases are shared with TRBD1. This CDR3 region has 15 residues. Per germline, CDR1 SQVTM and CDR2 ANQGSEA. V shed 4 bases, J shed 5 bases, and the junction held 9 bases outside the gene matches. CDR3 amino acids: CSVVTEGTGYQPQHF. In nucleotides, the CDR3 is TGCAGCGTTGTGACGGAGGGGACAGGGTATCAGCCCCAGCATTTT.